This T cell receptor beta chain was identified during a study of Ad26.COV2.S vaccination and SARS-CoV-2 variants. TCRdb keeps only in-frame clones here, not all; method: immunoSEQ multiplex PCR. The data contain around 400,000 clones, about nine tenths of them seen just once; the ten biggest clones take up about 12%. Treatment reported: approximately 18 received Ad26.COV2.S at low or high dose, single or two shots; about 5 received placebo; per-sample allocation not given. Sampling happened 63 days after the first vaccine or placebo injection. Trimming cost V 5 bases and J 0 bases, with 12 bases left between them. This CDR3 is built from 15 residues. Germline V lookup: CDR1 SGHDT, CDR2 YYEEEE.

The chain is built from TRBV5-6 and TRBJ2-1; maybe TRBD2 (6 bases). This sequence originates from a person aged 18-65 years who received the Ad26.COV2.S COVID-19 vaccine or a placebo. This material consisted of peripheral blood, taken in a trial of Ad26.COV2.S vaccine versus placebo. The DNA of the CDR3 is TGTGCCAGCAGTTCTTTAGCGGACTCCTACAATGAGCAGTTCTTC. Protein product: CASSSLADSYNEQFF.